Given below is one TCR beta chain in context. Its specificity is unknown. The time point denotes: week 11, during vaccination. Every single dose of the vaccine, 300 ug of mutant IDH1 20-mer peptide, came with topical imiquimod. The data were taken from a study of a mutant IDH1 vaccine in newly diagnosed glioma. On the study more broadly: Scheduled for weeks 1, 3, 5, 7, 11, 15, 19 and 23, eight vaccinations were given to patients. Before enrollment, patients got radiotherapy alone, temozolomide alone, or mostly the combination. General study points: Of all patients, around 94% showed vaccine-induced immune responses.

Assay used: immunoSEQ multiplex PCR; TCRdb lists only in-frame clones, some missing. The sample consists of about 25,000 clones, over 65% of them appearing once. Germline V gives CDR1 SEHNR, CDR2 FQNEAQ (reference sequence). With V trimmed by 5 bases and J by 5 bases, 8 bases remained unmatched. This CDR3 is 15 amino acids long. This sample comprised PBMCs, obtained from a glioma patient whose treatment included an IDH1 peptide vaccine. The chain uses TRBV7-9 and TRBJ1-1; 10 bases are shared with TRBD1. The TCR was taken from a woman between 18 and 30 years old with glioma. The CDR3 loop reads CASSQGQGVNTEAFF. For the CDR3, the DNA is TGTGCCAGCAGCCAAGGACAGGGGGTAAATACTGAAGCTTTCTTT.